This T cell receptor beta chain was recorded in a study of T cells in Graves' hyperthyroidism and ophthalmopathy. The source material, RNA transcripts, was used to amplify TCR beta CDR3 regions. Using the HTBI primer set, a first-round RT-PCR was run on the TCR CDR3. TCRdb re-derived calls from the multiplex PCR reads in MiXCR, one entry per CDR3 protein. The table lists about 350,000 distinct CDR3 sequences, about 14% of them singletons. In its sample, this clonotype was seen many times. This CDR3 spans 15 amino acids. V shed 2 bases and J 8 bases; nucleotides not matched to a gene: 8. The origin of this receptor is a young woman with Graves' hyperthyroidism. The V call is TRBV12-3 or TRBV12-4, the J call TRBJ2-2; TRBD1 matches 7 bases. The sample taken for sequencing was blood. In nucleotides, the CDR3 is TGTGCCAGCAGTTTAATAGGGGGCGGATTTGGGGAGCTGTTTTTT. Translating it yields CASSLIGGGFGELFF.